This entry is about one T cell receptor (beta chain). The data derive from a study of control samples from healthy donors and cancer patients. Assay used: immunoSEQ multiplex PCR; TCRdb lists only in-frame clones, some missing. The data show around 99,000 clones, approximately 90% seen once. The source of this sequence is a human donor in good health. The donor label of this sample is uncertain. The source material was blood.

CDR3 DNA: TGTGCCAGCAGCTTAGGGCTAGCGGGGGACGATGAGCAGTTCTTC. Protein: CASSLGLAGDDEQFF. The chain couples TRBV7-9 to TRBJ2-1; 10 bases agree with TRBD2. This CDR3 is 15 amino acids long. The ends lost 1 base at V and 8 bases at J; junction bases unmatched: 5. Germline V gene lookup returns CDR1 SEHNR and CDR2 FQNEAQ (reference sequence).